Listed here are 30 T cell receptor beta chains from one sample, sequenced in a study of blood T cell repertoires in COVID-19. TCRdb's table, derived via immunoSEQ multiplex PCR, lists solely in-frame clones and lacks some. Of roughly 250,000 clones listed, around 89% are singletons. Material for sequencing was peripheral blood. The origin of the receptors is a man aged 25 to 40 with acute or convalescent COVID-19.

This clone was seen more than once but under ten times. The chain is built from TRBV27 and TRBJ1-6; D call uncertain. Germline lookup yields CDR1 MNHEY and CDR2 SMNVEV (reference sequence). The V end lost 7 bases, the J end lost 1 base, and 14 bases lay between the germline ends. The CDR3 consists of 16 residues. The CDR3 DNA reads TGTGCCAGCAATTTGGAGATGGCGTCCTATAATTCACCCCTCCACTTT. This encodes CASNLEMASYNSPLHF.

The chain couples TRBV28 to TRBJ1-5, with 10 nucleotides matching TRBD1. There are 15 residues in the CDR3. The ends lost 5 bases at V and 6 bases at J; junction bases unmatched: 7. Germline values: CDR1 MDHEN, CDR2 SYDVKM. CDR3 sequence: CASSPGTGVGQPQHF. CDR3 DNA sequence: TGTGCCAGCAGTCCCGGGACAGGGGTCGGTCAGCCCCAGCATTTT.

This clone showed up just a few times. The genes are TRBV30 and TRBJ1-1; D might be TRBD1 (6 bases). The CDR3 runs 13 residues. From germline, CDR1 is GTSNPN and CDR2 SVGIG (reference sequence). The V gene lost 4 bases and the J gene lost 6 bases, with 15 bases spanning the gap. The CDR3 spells CAWNLQGFAEAFF. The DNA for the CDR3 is TGTGCCTGGAACCTACAGGGTTTCGCTGAAGCTTTCTTT.

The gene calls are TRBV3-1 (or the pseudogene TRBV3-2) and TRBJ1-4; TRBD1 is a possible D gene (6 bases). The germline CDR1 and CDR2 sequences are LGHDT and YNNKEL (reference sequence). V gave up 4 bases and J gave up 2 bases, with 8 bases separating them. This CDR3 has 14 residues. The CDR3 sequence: CASSPRGTNEKLFF. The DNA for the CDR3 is TGTGCCAGCAGCCCCAGGGGTACTAATGAAAAACTGTTTTTT.

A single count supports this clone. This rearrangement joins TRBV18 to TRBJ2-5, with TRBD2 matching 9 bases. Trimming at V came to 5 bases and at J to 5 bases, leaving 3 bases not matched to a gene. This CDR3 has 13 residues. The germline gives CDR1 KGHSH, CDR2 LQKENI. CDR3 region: CASSDGLAETQYF. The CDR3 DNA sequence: TGTGCCAGCTCAGACGGACTAGCGGAGACCCAGTACTTC.

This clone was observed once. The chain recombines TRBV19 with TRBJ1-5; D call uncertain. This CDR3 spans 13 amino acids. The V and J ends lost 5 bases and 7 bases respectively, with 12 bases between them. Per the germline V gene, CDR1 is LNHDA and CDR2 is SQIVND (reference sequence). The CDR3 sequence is CASSGVSGQPQHF. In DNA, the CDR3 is TGTGCCAGTAGTGGTGTGTCGGGGCAGCCCCAGCATTTT.

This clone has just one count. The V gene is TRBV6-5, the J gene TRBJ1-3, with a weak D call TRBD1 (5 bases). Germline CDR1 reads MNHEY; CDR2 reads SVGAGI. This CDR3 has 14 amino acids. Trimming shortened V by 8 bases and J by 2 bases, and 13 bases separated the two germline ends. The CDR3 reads CASRRAEPGNTIYF. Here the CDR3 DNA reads TGTGCCAGCCGCAGGGCTGAGCCTGGAAACACCATATATTTT.

The CDR3 nucleotides are TGTGCCAGCAGCGCCGGACAGTCCTACGAGCAGTACTTC. It encodes CASSAGQSYEQYF. J is TRBJ2-7 and V is TRBV2; a weak D match, TRBD1 (6 bases). Germline V lookup: CDR1 SNHLY, CDR2 FYNNEI. CDR3 length equals 13 residues. The germline V and J ends were trimmed by 6 bases and 1 base, with 10 bases remaining between them. The whole variable domain, remainder taken from reference TRBV2 and TRBJ2-7, is EPEVTQTPSHQVTQMGQEVILRCVPISNHLYFYWYRQILGQKVEFLVSFYNNEISEKSEIFDDQFSVERPDGSNFTLKIRSTKLEDSAMYFCASSAGQSYEQYFGPGTRLTVT.

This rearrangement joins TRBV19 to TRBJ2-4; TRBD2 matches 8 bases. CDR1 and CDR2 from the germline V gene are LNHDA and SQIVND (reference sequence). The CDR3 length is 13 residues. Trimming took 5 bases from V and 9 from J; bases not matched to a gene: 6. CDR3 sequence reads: CASSRGAGGIQYF. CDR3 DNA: TGTGCCAGTAGTCGAGGCGCGGGAGGCATTCAGTACTTC.

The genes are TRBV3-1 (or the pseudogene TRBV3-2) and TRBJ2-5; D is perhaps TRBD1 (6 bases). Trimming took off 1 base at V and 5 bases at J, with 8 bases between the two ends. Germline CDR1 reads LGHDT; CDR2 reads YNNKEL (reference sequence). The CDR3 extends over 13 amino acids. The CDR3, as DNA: TGTGCCAGCAGCCAAGGAAGGGGGGAGACCCAGTACTTC. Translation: CASSQGRGETQYF.

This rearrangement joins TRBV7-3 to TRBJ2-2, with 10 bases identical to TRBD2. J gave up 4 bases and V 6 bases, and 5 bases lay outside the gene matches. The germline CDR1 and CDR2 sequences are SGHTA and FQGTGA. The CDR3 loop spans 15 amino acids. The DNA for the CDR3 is TGTGCCAGCAGACCCAGCGGGGGGGGCACCGGGGAGCTGTTTTTT. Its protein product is CASRPSGGGTGELFF.

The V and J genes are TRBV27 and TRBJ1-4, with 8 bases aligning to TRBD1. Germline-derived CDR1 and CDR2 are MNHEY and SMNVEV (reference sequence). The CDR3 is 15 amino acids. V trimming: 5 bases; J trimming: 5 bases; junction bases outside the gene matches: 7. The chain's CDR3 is CASSLLGDRNEKLFF. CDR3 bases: TGTGCCAGCAGTCTCCTTGGGGACAGGAATGAAAAACTGTTTTTT.

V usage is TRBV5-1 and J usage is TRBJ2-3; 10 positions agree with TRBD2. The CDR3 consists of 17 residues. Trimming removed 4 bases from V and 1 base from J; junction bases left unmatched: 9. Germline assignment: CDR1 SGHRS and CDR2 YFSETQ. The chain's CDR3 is CASSVGLAGARTDTQYF. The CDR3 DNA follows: TGCGCCAGCAGCGTTGGGCTAGCGGGGGCCCGCACAGATACGCAGTATTTT.

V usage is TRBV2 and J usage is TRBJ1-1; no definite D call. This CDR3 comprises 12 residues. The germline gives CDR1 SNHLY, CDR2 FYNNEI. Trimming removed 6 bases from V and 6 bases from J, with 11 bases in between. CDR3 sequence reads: CASSLGSAEAFF. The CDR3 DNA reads TGTGCCAGCAGCTTGGGGAGCGCTGAAGCTTTCTTT.

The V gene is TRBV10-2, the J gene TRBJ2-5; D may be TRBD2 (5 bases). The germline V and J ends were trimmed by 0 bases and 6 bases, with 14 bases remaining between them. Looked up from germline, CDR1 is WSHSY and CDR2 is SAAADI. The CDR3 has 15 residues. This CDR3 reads CASSESSGGPQTQYF. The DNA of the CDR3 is TGCGCCAGCAGTGAGTCAAGTGGAGGCCCGCAGACCCAGTACTTC.

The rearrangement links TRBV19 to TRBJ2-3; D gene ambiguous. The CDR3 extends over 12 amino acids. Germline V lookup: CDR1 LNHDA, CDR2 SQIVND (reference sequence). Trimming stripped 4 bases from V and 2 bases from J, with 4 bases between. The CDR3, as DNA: TGTGCCAGTAGTACTTACACAGATACGCAGTATTTT. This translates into CASSTYTDTQYF.

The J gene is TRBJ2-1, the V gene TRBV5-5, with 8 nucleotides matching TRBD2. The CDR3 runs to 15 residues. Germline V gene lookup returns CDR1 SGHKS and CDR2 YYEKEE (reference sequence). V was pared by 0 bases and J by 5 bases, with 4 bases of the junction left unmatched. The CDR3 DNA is TGTGCCAGCAGCTTGGGCGGGGGGATCGACAATGAGCAGTTCTTC. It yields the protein CASSLGGGIDNEQFF.

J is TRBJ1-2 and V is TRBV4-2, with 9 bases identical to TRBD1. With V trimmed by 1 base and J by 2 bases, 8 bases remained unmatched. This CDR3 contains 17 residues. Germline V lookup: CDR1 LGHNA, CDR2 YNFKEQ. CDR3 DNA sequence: TGTGCCAGCAGCCAAGTGGGTCGGGGACAGGGAAACTATGGCTACACCTTC. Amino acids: CASSQVGRGQGNYGYTF.

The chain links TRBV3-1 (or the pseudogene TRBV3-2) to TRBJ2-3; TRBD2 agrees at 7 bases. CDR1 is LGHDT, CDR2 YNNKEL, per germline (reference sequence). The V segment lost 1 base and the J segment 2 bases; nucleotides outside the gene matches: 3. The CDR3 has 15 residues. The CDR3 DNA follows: TGTGCCAGCAGCCAAGTTGAGCGGGACACAGATACGCAGTATTTT. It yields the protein CASSQVERDTDTQYF.

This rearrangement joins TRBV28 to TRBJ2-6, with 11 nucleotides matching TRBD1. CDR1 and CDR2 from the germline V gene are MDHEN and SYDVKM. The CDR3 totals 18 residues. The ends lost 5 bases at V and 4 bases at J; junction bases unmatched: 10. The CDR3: CASSDRTGGAEGANVLTF. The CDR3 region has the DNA TGTGCCAGCAGTGATCGGACAGGGGGCGCGGAGGGGGCCAACGTCCTGACTTTC.

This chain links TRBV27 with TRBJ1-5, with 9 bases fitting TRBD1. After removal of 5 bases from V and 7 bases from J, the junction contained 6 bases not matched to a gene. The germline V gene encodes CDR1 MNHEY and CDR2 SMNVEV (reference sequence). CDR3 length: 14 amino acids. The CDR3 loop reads CASSPYRGLQPQHF. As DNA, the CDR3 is TGTGCCAGCAGTCCTTACAGGGGGCTGCAGCCCCAGCATTTT.

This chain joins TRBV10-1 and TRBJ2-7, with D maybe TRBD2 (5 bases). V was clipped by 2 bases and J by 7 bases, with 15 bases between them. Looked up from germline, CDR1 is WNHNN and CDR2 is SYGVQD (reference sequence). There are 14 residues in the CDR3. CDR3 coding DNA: TGCGCCAGCAGTGAGAACGTTGCGGGTCCGGAGCAGTACTTC. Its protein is CASSENVAGPEQYF.

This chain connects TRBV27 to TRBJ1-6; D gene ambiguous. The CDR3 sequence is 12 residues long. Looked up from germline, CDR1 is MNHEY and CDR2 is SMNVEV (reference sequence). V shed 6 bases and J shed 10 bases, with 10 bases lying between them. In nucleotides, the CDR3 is TGTGCCAGCAGGAGGGTGGGATCACCCCTCCACTTT. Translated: CASRRVGSPLHF.

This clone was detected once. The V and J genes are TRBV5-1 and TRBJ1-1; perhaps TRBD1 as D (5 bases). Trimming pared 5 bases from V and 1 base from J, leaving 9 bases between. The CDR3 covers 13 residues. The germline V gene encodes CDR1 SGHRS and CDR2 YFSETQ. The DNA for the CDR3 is TGCGCCAGCAGGGGGCTATCGAACACTGAAGCTTTCTTT. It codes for CASRGLSNTEAFF.

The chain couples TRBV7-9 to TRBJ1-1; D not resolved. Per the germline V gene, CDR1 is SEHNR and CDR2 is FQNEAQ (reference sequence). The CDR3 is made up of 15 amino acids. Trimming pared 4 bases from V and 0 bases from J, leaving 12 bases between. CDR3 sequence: CASSSLPTVNTEAFF. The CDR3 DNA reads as TGTGCCAGCAGCTCCCTCCCAACAGTGAACACTGAAGCTTTCTTT.

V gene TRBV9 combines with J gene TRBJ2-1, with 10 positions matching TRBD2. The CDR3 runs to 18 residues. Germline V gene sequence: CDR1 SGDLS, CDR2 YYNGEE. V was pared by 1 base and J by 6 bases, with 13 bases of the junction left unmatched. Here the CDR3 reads CASSVTVSGRIQFNEQFF. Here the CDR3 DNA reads TGTGCCAGCAGCGTAACCGTTAGCGGGAGGATTCAATTCAATGAGCAGTTCTTC.

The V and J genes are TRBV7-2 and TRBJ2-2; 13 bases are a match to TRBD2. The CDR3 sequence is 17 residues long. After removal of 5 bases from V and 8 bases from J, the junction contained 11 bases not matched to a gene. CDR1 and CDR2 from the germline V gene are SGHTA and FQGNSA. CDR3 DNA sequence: TGTGCCAGCAGCCTAGTACTAGCGGGAGGGCCAAATGGGGAGCTGTTTTTT. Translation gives CASSLVLAGGPNGELFF.

Written as DNA, the CDR3 is TGCAGTGCTAGCGACAGGTCGGCCTACACCTTC. Amino acids: CSASDRSAYTF. This rearrangement joins TRBV20-1 to TRBJ1-2, with a weak D call TRBD1 (6 bases). The CDR3 totals 11 residues. CDR1 DFQATT and CDR2 SNEGSKA come from the germline V gene (reference sequence). The V end was cut by 3 bases, the J end by 10 bases, with 12 bases between.

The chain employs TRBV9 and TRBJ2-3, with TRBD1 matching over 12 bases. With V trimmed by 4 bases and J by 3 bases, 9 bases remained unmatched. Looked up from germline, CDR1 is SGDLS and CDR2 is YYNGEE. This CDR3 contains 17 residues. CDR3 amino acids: CASSSTGQGAWTDTQYF. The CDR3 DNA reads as TGTGCCAGCAGCTCAACGGGACAGGGGGCGTGGACAGATACGCAGTATTTT.

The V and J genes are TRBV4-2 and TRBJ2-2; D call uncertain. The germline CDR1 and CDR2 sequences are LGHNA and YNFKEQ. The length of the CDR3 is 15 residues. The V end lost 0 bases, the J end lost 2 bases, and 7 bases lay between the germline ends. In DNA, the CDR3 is TGTGCCAGCAGCCAAGATCGAGGCAACACCGGGGAGCTGTTTTTT. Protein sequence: CASSQDRGNTGELFF.